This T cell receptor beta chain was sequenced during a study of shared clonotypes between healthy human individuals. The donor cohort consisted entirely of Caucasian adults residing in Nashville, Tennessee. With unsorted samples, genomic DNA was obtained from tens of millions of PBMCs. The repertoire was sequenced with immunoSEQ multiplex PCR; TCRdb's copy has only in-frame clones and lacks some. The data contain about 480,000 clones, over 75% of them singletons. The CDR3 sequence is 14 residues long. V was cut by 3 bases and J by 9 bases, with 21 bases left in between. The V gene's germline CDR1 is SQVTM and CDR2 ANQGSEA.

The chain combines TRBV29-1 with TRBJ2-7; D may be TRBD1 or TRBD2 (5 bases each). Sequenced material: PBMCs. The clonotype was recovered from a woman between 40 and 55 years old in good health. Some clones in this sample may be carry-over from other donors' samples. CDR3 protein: CSVDPGTAGRAQYF. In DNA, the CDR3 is TGCAGCGTTGACCCCGGGACCGCGGGCCGTGCGCAGTACTTC.